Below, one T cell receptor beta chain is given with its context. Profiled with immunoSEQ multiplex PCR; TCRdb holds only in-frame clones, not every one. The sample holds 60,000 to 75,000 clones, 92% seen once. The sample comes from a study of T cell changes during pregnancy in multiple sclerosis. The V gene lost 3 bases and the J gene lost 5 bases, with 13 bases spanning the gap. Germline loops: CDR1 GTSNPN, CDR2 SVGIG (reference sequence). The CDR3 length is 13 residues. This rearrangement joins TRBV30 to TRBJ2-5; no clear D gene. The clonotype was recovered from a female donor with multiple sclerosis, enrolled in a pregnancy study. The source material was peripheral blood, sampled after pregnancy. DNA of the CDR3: TGTGCCTGGAGGGCCGCGGATAGGGAGACCCAGTACTTC. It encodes CAWRAADRETQYF.